This TCR beta chain stems from a study of blood T cells in healthy people across ages. Study-wide points: Strong correlation existed between TCR beta diversity and naive T cell percentage. Naive and antigen-experienced cells could not be conclusively compared, given unsorted PBMCs. Age advanced and TCR beta diversity per million T cells fell, roughly linearly.

This clonotype was counted a single time. Its antigen remains unknown. Germline is not matched at one junction end, which may reflect a read error. Then a second PCR, running about 6 to 11 cycles, was carried out with a sample-barcoded 5' primer and a J-beta primer mix. TCRdb used MiXCR to reprocess the 5' RACE reads, holding one entry per CDR3 protein. The sample consists of about 650,000 distinct CDR3 sequences, roughly 32% of them appearing once. The germline V gene has CDR1 MNHNY and CDR2 SVGAGI (reference sequence). The CDR3 totals 14 residues. Sequences were obtained from blood. J is TRBJ1-5 and V is TRBV6-6; D possibly corresponds to TRBD1 (6 bases). The clonotype was recovered from a woman of 80 years or more in good health. CDR3 DNA sequence: TGTGCCAGCAGTTACTATGGGGGCAATCAGTCCCAGCATTTT. This encodes CASSYYGGNQSQHF.